The entry below gives a single TCR beta chain sequence along with its context. What antigen it recognizes has not been identified. Base qualities are not provided; no much larger clone lies one nucleotide away. Library creation used 5' RACE. The data were produced on an Illumina HiSeq 2500. A second PCR of about 6 to 11 cycles was performed with a sample-barcoded 5' primer and a J-beta primer mix. A unique molecular identifier was introduced onto each TCR beta cDNA molecule by a template-switch 5' adaptor carrying 12 random nucleotides. At least 3 million CDR3-containing paired-end reads were obtained from each sample. All of the RNA was converted into first-strand cDNA using the Mint cDNA synthesis kit, with a TRBC-specific oligonucleotide serving as the primer. Following uracil-DNA glycosylase treatment, a first 18-cycle PCR with universal primers M1SS and BC2_uni_R was performed on all cDNA. The study's processing was this. For normalization, 1 million high-quality reads, each with a distinct molecular identifier, were randomly selected from each sample. Instead of being binned into consensus sequences, reads with shared molecular identifiers were discarded. MiTCR, run with a Q25 quality threshold and the strictest error-elimination algorithm, handled CDR3 identification, clonotype clustering and error correction. A nonparametric unseen species model using Euler transformation provided a lower-bound estimate of total TCR beta diversity. TCRdb cleaned the public reads at Q25 with fastp, built clones with MiXCR and kept in-frame beta chains. Rows are unified per CDR3 protein, each entry keeping the most common DNA and genes. The authors' filters were not applied to this entry. For this sample the table gives 700,000 or so distinct CDR3 sequences, of which roughly 20% were detected only once. The biggest ten clones account for about 22% of the sample.

The 35 to 40 donors, aged about 6 to 90 years, were systemically healthy Caucasian individuals from Russia. Each donor gave about 9.8 milliliters of peripheral blood, drawn into EDTA-treated Vacutainer tubes. PBMCs were isolated by Ficoll-Paque density-gradient centrifugation, with at least 6 million obtained per sample. Trizol reagent was used to extract total RNA from PBMCs, with at least 5.5 micrograms per sample. For every donor, an aliquot of PBMCs went through flow cytometry to measure the percentages of naive CD45RAhigh/CD27high T cells. Trimming removed 0 bases from V and 11 bases from J, leaving 7 bases between the germline ends. Its CDR3 holds 10 amino acids, cysteine through phenylalanine. The retained sequence is limited to the CDR3, 30 bases, with the frame set at the first base. The germline V gene (reference sequence) yields DFQATT for CDR1 and SNEGSKA for CDR2. These data belong to a study of blood T cells in healthy people across ages (dated by TCRdb to between 2015 and 2017). In terms of the full investigation: In model experiments, template switching captured about one uniquely barcoded TCR beta cDNA molecule for every two T cells. Donors were grouped into four age groups: young (average 16 years), middle-aged (roughly 37), aged (around 62) and long-lived (82). Using deep sequencing normalized with unique cDNA molecular identifiers, the study measured how TCR beta repertoire diversity changes with age. The study analyzed two additional independent replicas of 1 million unique cDNA reads from the same blood draw for two donors, one aged 18 to 30 and one aged 80 or older. Donors of different ages were randomly distributed across sequencing lanes to avoid experimental bias.

Broader findings and caveats from the paper: Total diversity estimates from one million sequenced T cells were considered lower bounds and underestimates. Bulk unsorted PBMC profiling prevented conclusive comparison of naive and antigen-experienced compartments. Because the CMV infection status of the donors was unknown, age-related changes in expanded clonotypes may potentially have been confounded. The long-lived group showed more naive CD4+ T cells, fewer expanded clones and increased TCR diversity than the aged group, suggesting age selection. Observed TCR beta diversity correlated strongly with the percentage of naive T cells measured by flow cytometry. As age increased, observed TCR beta diversity per million T cells dropped in a roughly linear way, and a significant reduction was already evident by age 40.

The receptor's source is a man in his 70s in good health. The source material was blood. The sequence links TRBV20-1 to TRBJ1-1, with no D gene named confidently. The DNA reads as follows: TGCAGTGCTAGAGATGAGGTCGCTTTCTTT. It specifies CSARDEVAFF.